The clone carrying this T cell receptor (beta chain) came up many times. Authors of the study amplified TCR beta CDR3 regions from RNA transcripts. HTBI primers were the set used in a first-round RT-PCR of the TCR CDR3. Via MiXCR, TCRdb re-called the multiplex PCR reads, giving one row per CDR3 protein. This sample yields 550,000 to 600,000 distinct CDR3 sequences, of which over 12% are seen a single time; about 7% belongs to the top ten. The sample belongs to a study of T cells in Graves' hyperthyroidism and ophthalmopathy. The ends were cut back, 6 bases at V and 0 bases at J, with 12 bases in the middle. CDR3 length: 14 residues. Germline values: CDR1 KGHSH, CDR2 LQKENI.

Sequencing was carried out using blood. This TCR derives from a woman under 30 with Graves' ophthalmopathy. V gene TRBV18 combines with J gene TRBJ2-7; D unclear. In DNA, the CDR3 is TGTGCCAGCTCCTCTCCAGGTCTCTCCTACGAGCAGTACTTC. Encoded protein: CASSSPGLSYEQYF. The whole variable domain, filled in from reference TRBV18 and TRBJ2-7, reads NAGVMQNPRHLVRRRGQEARLRCSPMKGHSHVYWYRQLPEEGLKFMVYLQKENIIDESGMPKERFSAEFPKEGPSILRIQQVVRGDSAAYFCASSSPGLSYEQYFGPGTRLTVT.